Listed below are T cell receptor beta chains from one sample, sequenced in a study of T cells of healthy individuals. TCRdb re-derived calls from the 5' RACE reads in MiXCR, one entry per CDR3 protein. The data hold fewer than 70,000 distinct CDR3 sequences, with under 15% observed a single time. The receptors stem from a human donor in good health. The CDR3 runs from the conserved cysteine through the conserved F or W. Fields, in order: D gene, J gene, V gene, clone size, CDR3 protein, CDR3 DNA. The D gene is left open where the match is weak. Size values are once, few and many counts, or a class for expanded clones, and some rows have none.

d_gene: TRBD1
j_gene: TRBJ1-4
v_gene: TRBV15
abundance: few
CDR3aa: CATSSGRTGAEKLFF
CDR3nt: TGTGCCACCAGCAGTGGAAGGACAGGGGCTGAAAAACTGTTTTTT

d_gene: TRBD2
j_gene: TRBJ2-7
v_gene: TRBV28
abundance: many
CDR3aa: CASSSLADSYEQYF
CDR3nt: TGTGCCAGCAGTTCACTAGCGGACTCCTACGAGCAGTACTTC

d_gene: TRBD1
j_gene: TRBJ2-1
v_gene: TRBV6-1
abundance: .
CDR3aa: CASSADRGPYNEQFF
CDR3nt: TGTGCCAGCAGTGCCGACAGGGGGCCATACAATGAGCAGTTCTTC

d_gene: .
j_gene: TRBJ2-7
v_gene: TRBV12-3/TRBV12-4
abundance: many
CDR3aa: CASSSSRLYEQYF
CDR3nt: TGTGCCAGCAGTTCCTCGAGGCTCTACGAGCAGTACTTC

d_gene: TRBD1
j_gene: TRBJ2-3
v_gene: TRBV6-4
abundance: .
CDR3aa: CASSEEVTGGTDTQYF
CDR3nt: TGTGCCAGCAGTGAAGAGGTGACAGGGGGCACAGATACGCAGTATTTT

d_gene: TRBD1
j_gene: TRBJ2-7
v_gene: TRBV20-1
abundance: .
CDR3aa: CSAHWTPSGTAYEQYF
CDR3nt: TGCAGTGCTCACTGGACACCCTCCGGGACAGCCTACGAGCAGTACTTC

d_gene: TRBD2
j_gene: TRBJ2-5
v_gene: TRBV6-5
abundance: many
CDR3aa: CASSYGTSGRRETQYF
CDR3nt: TGTGCCAGCAGTTACGGGACTAGCGGGAGAAGAGAGACCCAGTACTTC

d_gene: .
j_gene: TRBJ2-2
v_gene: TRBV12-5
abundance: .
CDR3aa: CASAQTSYTGELFF
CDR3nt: TGTGCTAGTGCCCAGACGTCGTACACCGGGGAGCTGTTTTTT

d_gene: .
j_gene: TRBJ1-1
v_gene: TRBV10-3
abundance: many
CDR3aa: CAIRGDGTNTEAFF
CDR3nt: TGTGCCATCAGGGGGGACGGGACCAACACTGAAGCTTTCTTT

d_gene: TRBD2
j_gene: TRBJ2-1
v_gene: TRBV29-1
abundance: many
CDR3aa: CSGGLALYNEQFF
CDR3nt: TGCAGCGGCGGACTAGCGCTGTACAATGAGCAGTTCTTC

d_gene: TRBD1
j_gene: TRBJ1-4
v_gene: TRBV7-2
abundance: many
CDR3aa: CASGGQASEKLFF
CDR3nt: TGTGCCAGCGGAGGACAGGCGAGCGAAAAACTGTTTTTT

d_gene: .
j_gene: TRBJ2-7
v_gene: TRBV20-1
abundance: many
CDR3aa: CSARDRRRGMGEQYF
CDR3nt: TGCAGTGCTAGAGATCGTCGGAGGGGAATGGGCGAGCAGTACTTC

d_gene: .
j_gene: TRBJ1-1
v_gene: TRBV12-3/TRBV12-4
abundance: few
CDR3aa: CASSYENTEAFF
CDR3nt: TGTGCCAGCAGTTACGAGAACACTGAAGCTTTCTTT

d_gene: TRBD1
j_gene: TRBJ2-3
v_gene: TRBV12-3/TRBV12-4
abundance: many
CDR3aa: CASSFRTGGDDTQYF
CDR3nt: TGTGCCAGCAGTTTCAGGACAGGGGGCGACGATACGCAGTATTTT

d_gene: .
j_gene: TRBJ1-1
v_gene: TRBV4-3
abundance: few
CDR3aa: CASSQEGGSTEAFF
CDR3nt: TGCGCCAGCAGCCAAGAAGGGGGAAGCACTGAAGCTTTCTTT

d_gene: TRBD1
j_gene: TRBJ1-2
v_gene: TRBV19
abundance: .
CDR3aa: CASWDSQIYGYTF
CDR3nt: TGTGCCAGTTGGGACAGCCAAATCTATGGCTACACCTTC

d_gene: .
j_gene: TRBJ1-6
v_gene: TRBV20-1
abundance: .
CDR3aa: CSARVSANYNSPLHF
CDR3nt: TGCAGTGCTAGAGTATCCGCTAACTATAATTCACCCCTCCACTTT